This T cell receptor beta chain is drawn from a study of blood T cell repertoires in COVID-19. Only in-frame clones appear in the TCRdb table, and some are missing; sequencing was by immunoSEQ multiplex PCR. The sample records roughly 250,000 clones, 88% being singletons. Losses at the gene ends were 6 bases for V and 4 bases for J; bases not matched to a gene: 9. Germline V gives CDR1 MNHEY, CDR2 SVGEGT. CDR3 length: 15 residues. This TCR derives from a man aged 60-69 years who had recovered from COVID-19. Sequencing used peripheral blood. The chain recombines TRBV6-2 or TRBV6-3 with TRBJ2-1, with TRBD2 identical over 7 bases. The CDR3 DNA reads as TGTGCCAGCAGCCCCGGGGGAGCGGGGTACAATGAGCAGTTCTTC. Protein product: CASSPGGAGYNEQFF.